The 29 T cell receptor beta chains given below trace back to one sample, sequenced in a study of OX40 agonist ivuxolimab in advanced cancers. Sequencing used immunoSEQ multiplex PCR; TCRdb keeps in-frame clones, though not all of them. The data show just under 65,000 clones, 80% to 90% seen once. The specimen comprised CD4+ or CD8+ T cells sorted from blood, sampled in a trial of the OX40 agonist ivuxolimab. These receptors were obtained from an adult with an advanced solid tumor such as melanoma, head and neck, liver or kidney cancer.

This clone was seen once. V is TRBV15 and J is TRBJ2-1; TRBD2 matches at 9 bases. This CDR3 has 14 amino acids. V lost 11 bases to trimming and J lost 3 bases; unmatched junction nucleotides: 8. Germline CDR1 and CDR2: LNHNV and YYDKDF (reference sequence). CDR3 sequence reads: CASSSGVRYNEQFF. CDR3 DNA: TGTGCCTCCTCTAGCGGGGTGCGCTACAATGAGCAGTTCTTC.

The rearrangement uses TRBV15 and TRBJ2-7; a possible D gene is TRBD1 (6 bases). CDR3 size: 15 residues. The germline gives CDR1 LNHNV, CDR2 YYDKDF (reference sequence). The ends were cut back, 1 base at V and 4 bases at J, with 14 bases in the middle. CDR3 sequence: CATSRGRDTRYEQYF. In DNA form, the CDR3 reads TGTGCCACCAGCAGAGGCCGGGACACCCGATACGAGCAGTACTTC.

The rearrangement joins TRBV28 to TRBJ2-2; 9 nucleotides match TRBD2. Germline CDR1 MDHEN, CDR2 SYDVKM. CDR3 length equals 19 residues. V shed 4 bases, J shed 2 bases, and the junction held 14 bases outside the gene matches. The CDR3 DNA sequence: TGTGCCAGCAGTTCGCGGTTTCCAATAGCGGGGGTTAACACCGGGGAGCTGTTTTTT. Its protein product is CASSSRFPIAGVNTGELFF.

The chain joins TRBV4-2 to TRBJ2-5; D is undetermined. V shed 0 bases and J shed 4 bases, with 12 bases lying between them. Germline lookup yields CDR1 LGHNA and CDR2 YNFKEQ. The CDR3 consists of 15 residues. The CDR3 coding sequence is TGTGCCAGCAGCCAAGAATGGGCCCTAAGAGAGACCCAGTACTTC. It encodes CASSQEWALRETQYF.

This clone was seen only a few times. The gene calls are TRBV28 and TRBJ2-1, with D tentatively TRBD1 or TRBD2 (5 bases each). Germline V gene sequence: CDR1 MDHEN, CDR2 SYDVKM. The CDR3 runs 13 residues. Deletions cut 8 bases from V and 6 bases from J, with 14 bases between. For the CDR3, the DNA is TGTGCCAGCGCCAGAGCCGGGGCCAATGAGCAGTTCTTC. It translates to CASARAGANEQFF.

V and J are TRBV7-9 and TRBJ2-7; TRBD1 might be the D (5 bases). The CDR3 is made up of 12 amino acids. Trimming removed 2 bases from V and 6 bases from J, with 8 bases in between. Germline V gene lookup returns CDR1 SEHNR and CDR2 FQNEAQ (reference sequence). CDR3 DNA sequence: TGTGCCAGCAGCTTATCCAGGGCCGAGCAGTACTTC. Encoded protein: CASSLSRAEQYF.

This chain connects TRBV5-6 to TRBJ1-1; perhaps TRBD1 as D (6 bases). From germline, CDR1 is SGHDT and CDR2 YYEEEE. The CDR3 loop spans 17 amino acids. The V gene lost 3 bases and the J gene lost 1 base, with 19 bases spanning the gap. This CDR3 is CASSSPLEGQENTEAFF. The CDR3 nucleotides are TGTGCCAGCAGCTCCCCCTTGGAGGGACAAGAGAACACTGAAGCTTTCTTT.

The rearrangement joins TRBV5-1 to TRBJ1-5; perhaps TRBD1 as D (6 bases). Germline CDR1 and CDR2: SGHRS and YFSETQ. Trimming left V 3 bases short and J 3 bases short, with 13 bases between. The CDR3 runs 15 residues. DNA for the CDR3: TGCGCCAGCAGCTGGGGAGGACAGAACAATCAGCCCCAGCATTTT. This gives the protein CASSWGGQNNQPQHF.

V and J are TRBV5-1 and TRBJ1-2; D ambiguous. Per the germline V gene, CDR1 is SGHRS and CDR2 is YFSETQ. The V gene lost 0 bases and the J gene lost 1 base, with 10 bases spanning the gap. The CDR3 is 15 residues long. CDR3 sequence: CASSLGVDGNYGYTF. CDR3 sequence (DNA): TGCGCCAGCAGCTTGGGGGTCGACGGTAACTATGGCTACACCTTC.

The CDR3 DNA sequence: TGTGCCAGCAGCCGGACTAGCGGGAGCTACGAGCAGTACTTC. It encodes CASSRTSGSYEQYF. The chain uses TRBV11-3 and TRBJ2-7; 13 nucleotides line up with TRBD2. The CDR3 runs 14 residues. Germline V gene data show CDR1 as SGHNT and CDR2 as YENEEA. With V trimmed by 5 bases and J by 3 bases, 1 base remained unmatched.

This clone came up once. V is TRBV11-2 and J is TRBJ2-1, with 11 bases that match TRBD1. The CDR3 is made up of 16 amino acids. Germline loops: CDR1 SGHAT, CDR2 FQNNGV. V was pared by 7 bases and J by 7 bases, with 12 bases of the junction left unmatched. The CDR3 reads CASIHYGTGGRNEQFF. The CDR3 DNA is TGTGCCAGCATCCATTACGGGACAGGGGGAAGGAATGAGCAGTTCTTC.

This chain uses TRBV4-1 with TRBJ1-1; tentative D call: TRBD1 (5 bases). The CDR3 loop spans 18 amino acids. The V end lost 4 bases, the J end lost 7 bases, and 28 bases lay between the germline ends. Germline values: CDR1 MGHRA, CDR2 YSYEKL. CDR3 sequence reads: CASSPKGSPGRRALEAFF. CDR3 DNA sequence: TGCGCCAGCAGCCCAAAGGGTTCTCCGGGACGGAGGGCCCTTGAAGCTTTCTTT.

The chain carries TRBV6-5 and TRBJ1-3; 7 bases map to TRBD1. The CDR3 sequence is 15 residues long. The V gene's germline CDR1 is MNHEY and CDR2 SVGAGI. V was pared by 5 bases and J by 0 bases, with 4 bases of the junction left unmatched. The CDR3 region has the DNA TGTGCCAGCAGTAACCGACAGGGCTCTGGAAACACCATATATTTT. This translates into CASSNRQGSGNTIYF.

V and J are TRBV5-8 and TRBJ2-1; no reliable D call. Germline loops: CDR1 SGHTS, CDR2 YDEGEE. The CDR3 spans 15 residues. The germline V and J ends were trimmed by 0 bases and 5 bases, with 12 bases remaining between them. The DNA of the CDR3 is TGTGCCAGCAGCTTGGAGCCGTATACGGACAATGAGCAGTTCTTC. The encoded protein is CASSLEPYTDNEQFF.

V is TRBV2 and J is TRBJ2-3; D is ambiguous. Germline values: CDR1 SNHLY, CDR2 FYNNEI. The CDR3 length is 15 residues. Trimming left V 2 bases short and J 4 bases short, with 13 bases between. The CDR3 nucleotides read TGTGCCAGCAGTGAACTAGTTTTTTTTGCAGATACGCAGTATTTT. This encodes CASSELVFFADTQYF.

Concerning this clone: Other DNA sequences in this specimen translate into the identical CDR3. This chain connects TRBV19 to TRBJ2-7, with 8 bases matching TRBD1. V dropped 6 bases and J dropped 5; count of bases not matched to a gene: 3. The CDR3 is made up of 12 amino acids. CDR1 LNHDA and CDR2 SQIVND come from the germline V gene (reference sequence). CDR3 sequence (DNA): TGTGCCAGTAGGAAGACAGGGGACGAGCAGTACTTC. It translates to CASRKTGDEQYF.

This clone was recorded a few times. The chain uses TRBV6-6 and TRBJ1-1, with D possibly TRBD1 on 5 matching bases. V was cut by 0 bases and J by 3 bases, with 11 bases left in between. The CDR3 consists of 15 residues. The germline V gene has CDR1 MNHNY and CDR2 SVGAGI (reference sequence). CDR3 protein: CASSYSGASDTEAFF. The CDR3 DNA reads TGTGCCAGCAGTTACTCAGGGGCGTCGGACACTGAAGCTTTCTTT.

This rearrangement joins TRBV30 to TRBJ1-3; maybe TRBD1 (6 bases). Trimming shortened V by 3 bases and J by 0 bases, and 9 bases separated the two germline ends. Per the germline V gene, CDR1 is GTSNPN and CDR2 is SVGIG (reference sequence). The CDR3 extends over 14 amino acids. CDR3 sequence (DNA): TGTGCCTGGAGGGAGACAGGCTCTGGAAACACCATATATTTT. It is translated as CAWRETGSGNTIYF. Using reference TRBV30 and TRBJ1-3 for the parts outside the CDR3, the full variable domain is SQTIHQWPATLVQPVGSPLSLECTVEGTSNPNLYWYRQAAGRGLQLLFYSVGIGQISSEVPQNLSASRPQDRQFILSSKKLLLSDSGFYLCAWRETGSGNTIYFGEGSWLTVV.

V is TRBV19 and J is TRBJ2-1; TRBD1 agrees at 8 bases. V lost 7 bases and J lost 6; bases outside the gene matches: 11. Germline values: CDR1 LNHDA, CDR2 SQIVND (reference sequence). The CDR3 has 15 amino acids. The CDR3 loop is CASTAGQGASNEQFF. The CDR3 DNA sequence: TGTGCCAGTACGGCGGGTCAGGGGGCCTCCAATGAGCAGTTCTTC.

This clone has a single count. This chain connects TRBV7-2 to TRBJ1-5, with D hard to call. V lost 6 bases to trimming and J lost 3 bases, with 9 bases between them. The V gene's germline CDR1 is SGHTA and CDR2 FQGNSA. The CDR3 runs to 13 residues. The DNA of the CDR3 is TGTGCCAGCAGAGCTGAAGCCAATCAGCCCCAGCATTTT. Translating gives CASRAEANQPQHF.

This clone was counted only a few times. The chain carries TRBV28 and TRBJ2-7, with 9 bases fitting TRBD2. The V and J ends lost 4 bases and 3 bases, in that order; junction bases with no gene match: 4. CDR3 length: 14 amino acids. Germline V CDR1 and CDR2: MDHEN, SYDVKM. The CDR3 loop is CASSWSSGDYEQYF. The CDR3 nucleotides read TGTGCCAGCAGTTGGTCTAGCGGGGACTACGAGCAGTACTTC.

The V call is TRBV7-3, the J call TRBJ2-3; 9 nucleotides match TRBD1. V dropped 6 bases and J dropped 3; count of bases not matched to a gene: 7. The CDR3 totals 15 residues. Germline V gene sequence: CDR1 SGHTA, CDR2 FQGTGA. CDR3 coding DNA: TGTGCCAGCAGGTTCACAGGGGGCGGTACAGATACGCAGTATTTT. Translated: CASRFTGGGTDTQYF. The variable domain in full, with the rest retrieved from reference TRBV7-3 and TRBJ2-3, is GAGVSQTPSNKVTEKGKYVELRCDPISGHTALYWYRQSLGQGPEFLIYFQGTGAADDSGLPNDRFFAVRPEGSVSTLKIQRTERGDSAVYLCASRFTGGGTDTQYFGPGTRLTVL.

This clone appeared a few times. V gene TRBV6-1 combines with J gene TRBJ1-5; TRBD1 agrees at 9 bases. Germline V lookup: CDR1 MNHNS, CDR2 SASEGT. V dropped 4 bases and J dropped 6; count of bases not matched to a gene: 13. The CDR3 spans 17 residues. The CDR3 DNA is TGTGCCAGCAGTGGACGTGCGGGACAGGGCGCAGGTCAGCCCCAGCATTTT. Residues: CASSGRAGQGAGQPQHF.

This chain joins TRBV9 and TRBJ1-1; a possible D gene is TRBD1 (6 bases). Germline V gene data show CDR1 as SGDLS and CDR2 as YYNGEE. V gave up 4 bases and J gave up 3 bases, with 16 bases separating them. The CDR3 loop spans 15 amino acids. The CDR3 reads CASSTTGTHDTEAFF. The CDR3 DNA reads as TGTGCCAGCAGCACAACCGGGACACACGACACTGAAGCTTTCTTT.

The V gene is TRBV19, the J gene TRBJ2-2; D ambiguous. Trimming left V 3 bases short and J 1 base short, with 3 bases between. CDR3 length: 13 residues. Germline loops: CDR1 LNHDA, CDR2 SQIVND (reference sequence). CDR3 nucleotides: TGTGCCAGTAGTATGGTGAACACCGGGGAGCTGTTTTTT. This encodes CASSMVNTGELFF.

The chain is built from TRBV18 and TRBJ2-7; D is possibly TRBD2 (5 bases). CDR3 size: 13 residues. Germline assignment: CDR1 KGHSH and CDR2 LQKENI. V gave up 2 bases and J gave up 3 bases, with 8 bases separating them. This CDR3 is CASSPAGGYEQYF. CDR3 nucleotides: TGTGCCAGCTCACCAGCTGGAGGCTACGAGCAGTACTTC.

V gene TRBV7-9 combines with J gene TRBJ1-1, with a weak D call TRBD1 (5 bases). Germline V CDR1 and CDR2: SEHNR, FQNEAQ (reference sequence). The CDR3 runs to 13 residues. V gave up 3 bases and J gave up 1 base, with 6 bases separating them. The CDR3: CASSLGRNTEAFF. The CDR3 DNA sequence: TGTGCCAGCAGCTTGGGACGGAACACTGAAGCTTTCTTT.

This clone was observed a few times. This chain joins TRBV4-1 and TRBJ1-5, with D perhaps TRBD1 (6 bases). Trimming took 1 base from V and 3 from J, leaving 10 bases between them. Per the germline V gene, CDR1 is MGHRA and CDR2 is YSYEKL. CDR3 size: 15 residues. The CDR3 DNA follows: TGCGCCAGCAGCCAAGTACAGGGTGACAATCAGCCCCAGCATTTT. Residues: CASSQVQGDNQPQHF.

The rearrangement links TRBV19 to TRBJ2-7, with D perhaps TRBD2 (5 bases). The CDR3 runs 14 residues. V was pared by 1 base and J by 2 bases, with 9 bases between. CDR1 is LNHDA, CDR2 SQIVND, per germline (reference sequence). CDR3 nucleotides: TGTGCCAGTAGTATAGCTCGGGGTCCCTACGAGCAGTACTTC. It encodes CASSIARGPYEQYF.